This is a list of T cell receptor beta chains from one sample in a study of PD-1 blockade in mismatch repair-deficient tumors. Using immunoSEQ multiplex PCR, the repertoire was profiled, and TCRdb retains in-frame clones only, with some absent. The table records around 49,000 clones, around three quarters of them present only once. The sample was PBMCs, taken before pembrolizumab treatment. The receptors come from an adult with mismatch repair-deficient cancer. CDR3s include the opening cysteine and the closing phenylalanine or tryptophan. A D gene is named only where the DNA matches it firmly. Not every row has a clone size; where given, it reads once, few, many or a size class.

TRBJ2-7	TRBV7-2	TRBD2	once	TGTGCCAGCAGCTTAGTTCGGGGAAGCGGGAGCTACGAGCAGTACTTC	CASSLVRGSGSYEQYF
TRBJ1-1	TRBV6-5	TRBD1	.	TGTGCCAGCAGTTGGGGACAGAGTACTGAAGCTTTCTTT	CASSWGQSTEAFF
TRBJ2-1	TRBV29-1	.	.	TGCAGCACCGGCCCCGGGAATGAGCAGTTCTTC	CSTGPGNEQFF
TRBJ2-1	TRBV7-3	TRBD2	.	TGTGCCAGCAGCTTAGGACTAGCGGGAGGGCTCAGTGAGCAGTTCTTC	CASSLGLAGGLSEQFF
TRBJ2-7	TRBV7-3	.	.	TGTGCCAGCAGCTTAAATGTGGGATCCCCGGGGGAGCAGTACTTC	CASSLNVGSPGEQYF
TRBJ2-5	TRBV5-6	.	few	TGTGCCAGCAGCTTGATCTGGGAGACCCAGTACTTC	CASSLIWETQYF
TRBJ2-3	TRBV28	.	.	TGTGCCAGCCGTGGGGCAACAGATACGCAGTATTTT	CASRGATDTQYF
TRBJ1-1	TRBV19	.	.	TGTGCCAGTAGTTCAACAGCGAACACTGAAGCTTTCTTT	CASSSTANTEAFF
TRBJ1-2	TRBV30	TRBD1	.	TGTGCCTGGAGTAGGGACAGGCCCTATGGCTACACCTTC	CAWSRDRPYGYTF
TRBJ2-2	TRBV6-6	.	few	TGTGCCAGCAGCCCTCGGGTTACCGGGGAGCTGTTTTTT	CASSPRVTGELFF
TRBJ2-3	TRBV7-2	TRBD2	few	TGTGCCAGCAGCCCCCGGACTAGCGGGTACACAGATACGCAGTATTTT	CASSPRTSGYTDTQYF
TRBJ2-7	TRBV6-5	TRBD1	.	TGTGCCAGCAGTTTGGTGGACAGGAGAGGGTACGAGCAGTACTTC	CASSLVDRRGYEQYF
TRBJ2-4	TRBV4-2	.	.	TGTGCCAGCAGCCAGGCAGGGACGGGAAACATTCAGTACTTC	CASSQAGTGNIQYF
TRBJ1-2	TRBV10-2	.	.	TGCGCCAGCAGTGAAATCGGGTCCGGCTACACCTTC	CASSEIGSGYTF
TRBJ2-7	TRBV4-1	.	.	TGCGCCAGCAGCCAAGCAGGGAGTGCGGTAGCGGCATCCTACGAGCAGTACTTC	CASSQAGSAVAASYEQYF
TRBJ1-2	TRBV29-1	.	once	TGCAGCGTTGAGAACGAACAGAACAACTATGGCTACACCTTC	CSVENEQNNYGYTF
TRBJ2-7	TRBV14	.	.	TGTGCCAGCAGCCAGAATTCCGGGCAATACTTC	CASSQNSGQYF
TRBJ2-5	TRBV6-6	.	.	TGTGCCAGCAGTTACGAGGGCTCCGTTTCGGAGACCCAGTACTTC	CASSYEGSVSETQYF
TRBJ1-1	TRBV5-6	TRBD1	.	TGTGCCAGCAGCTTAACACGGACAGGGGAGGGTGTTCAAGCTTTCTTT	CASSLTRTGEGVQAFF
TRBJ1-3	TRBV18	.	.	TGTGCCAGCTCACCTTTTACTCAAGGCTCTGGAAACACCATATATTTT	CASSPFTQGSGNTIYF
TRBJ1-1	TRBV13	TRBD1	.	TGTGCCAGCAGCCCAGGGGGCTTCACTGAAGCTTTCTTT	CASSPGGFTEAFF
TRBJ1-5	TRBV6-5	TRBD1	.	TGTGCCAGCAGTTCCGGGGCAGGGGGTCGGCAGCCCCAGCATTTT	CASSSGAGGRQPQHF
TRBJ2-3	TRBV6-6	.	few	TGTGCCAGCAGTTGGGCCGATACGCAGTATTTT	CASSWADTQYF
TRBJ2-1	TRBV7-7	.	.	TGTGCTAGCAGCTTGACCATGGACGGTACCTACAATGAGCAGTTCTTC	CASSLTMDGTYNEQFF
TRBJ1-5	TRBV7-9	.	few	TGTGCCAGCAGCTTGTCTTCAGATCAGCCCCAGCATTTT	CASSLSSDQPQHF
TRBJ1-2	TRBV5-4	.	.	TGTGCCAGCAGCTTGGTCAGGGCCCCCTATGGCTACACCTTC	CASSLVRAPYGYTF
TRBJ2-7	TRBV7-7	TRBD2	.	TGTGCTAGCAGCTTATTCGGGAGGGCGGGTGAGCAGTACTTC	CASSLFGRAGEQYF
TRBJ2-1	TRBV7-3	.	.	TGTGCCAGCAGCATCCCTTTAAACAATGAGCAGTTCTTC	CASSIPLNNEQFF
TRBJ2-6	TRBV29-1	.	.	TGCAGCGCTGCTCGGGACACTGACTCTGGGGCCAACGTCCTGACTTTC	CSAARDTDSGANVLTF
TRBJ2-6	TRBV7-8	.	.	TGTGCCAGCAGCTTACGACTAGTCAGAGTCTCTGGGGCCAACGTCCTGACTTTC	CASSLRLVRVSGANVLTF
TRBJ2-6	TRBV6-4	.	.	TGTGCCAGCAGTGACAGGGTGTCATCTGGGGCCAACGTCCTGACTTTC	CASSDRVSSGANVLTF
TRBJ1-5	TRBV18	.	.	TGTGCCAGCTCAAAGGAGACTAGCAATCAGCCCCAGCATTTT	CASSKETSNQPQHF
TRBJ1-5	TRBV21-1	.	few	TGTGCCAGCAGCAAACAGAATCCAGGTGGCAATCAGCCCCAGCATTTT	CASSKQNPGGNQPQHF